Shown below are 7 T cell receptor beta chains from a single sample sequenced in a study of shared clonotypes between healthy human individuals. The method was immunoSEQ multiplex PCR; TCRdb's version includes in-frame clones alone and lacks a portion of them. The data show some 2 million clones, 85% to 95% seen once. Sequenced input: naive CD4+ T cells sorted from blood. Subset in this sample: CD45RA+ positively selected. The receptors were gathered from a man in his late teens or twenties in good health.

The chain joins TRBV2 to TRBJ1-5; 8 bases are shared with TRBD1. V dropped 6 bases and J dropped 5; count of bases not matched to a gene: 9. This CDR3 comprises 15 residues. In germline, CDR1 is SNHLY, CDR2 FYNNEI. CDR3 coding DNA: TGTGCCAGCAGGGGTGGGCAGGGGGCGTATCAGCCCCAGCATTTT. Protein sequence: CASRGGQGAYQPQHF.

Comments on this clone: Other DNA sequences in this specimen translate into the identical CDR3. This rearrangement joins TRBV5-1 to TRBJ2-5; possibly TRBD1 for D (6 bases). The CDR3 runs to 14 residues. The V gene lost 1 base and the J gene lost 3 bases, with 10 bases spanning the gap. The V gene's germline CDR1 is SGHRS and CDR2 YFSETQ. The CDR3 DNA follows: TGCGCCAGCAGCTTGCTGTCAGGGGAAGAGACCCAGTACTTC. Its protein product is CASSLLSGEETQYF.

The rearrangement uses TRBV4-1 and TRBJ2-2; 8 bases align to TRBD2. The junction had 7 bases not matched to a gene; V was cut back by 0 bases and J by 1 base. Per the germline V gene, CDR1 is MGHRA and CDR2 is YSYEKL. The CDR3 covers 18 residues. DNA for the CDR3: TGCGCCAGCAGCCAAGAAAGTAGGAGCGGGGGGAACACCGGGGAGCTGTTTTTT. As protein: CASSQESRSGGNTGELFF.

This clone came up many times. The rearrangement joins TRBV25-1 to TRBJ2-3; 8 bases fit TRBD2. Germline V lookup: CDR1 MGHDK, CDR2 SYGVNS. The CDR3 has 15 amino acids. After removal of 7 bases from V and 4 bases from J, the junction contained 10 bases not matched to a gene. In nucleotides, the CDR3 is TGTGCCAGCATTTTGCCGGGAGGGCCCCCAGATACGCAGTATTTT. Translating gives CASILPGGPPDTQYF.

The chain uses TRBV27 and TRBJ1-5; D gene uncertain. This CDR3 has 15 residues. Per the germline V gene, CDR1 is MNHEY and CDR2 is SMNVEV (reference sequence). With 1 base removed from V and 5 bases from J, the gap between germline ends came to 12 bases. The CDR3 is CASSLLGRGDQPQHF. The DNA of the CDR3 is TGTGCCAGCAGTTTATTAGGACGGGGTGATCAGCCCCAGCATTTT.

The chain joins TRBV18 to TRBJ1-3, with unresolved D. Germline loops: CDR1 KGHSH, CDR2 LQKENI. V was cut by 5 bases and J by 0 bases, with 17 bases left in between. CDR3 size: 17 residues. CDR3 coding DNA: TGTGCCAGCTCATCGGACTCACAAATCCTCTCTGGAAACACCATATATTTT. Its translation is CASSSDSQILSGNTIYF.

The V call is TRBV28, the J call TRBJ1-2; tentative D call: TRBD1 (6 bases). The germline V gene has CDR1 MDHEN and CDR2 SYDVKM. Trimming shortened V by 3 bases and J by 4 bases, and 15 bases separated the two germline ends. The CDR3 is made up of 15 amino acids. CDR3 sequence: CASSFPEGVAYGYTF. The CDR3 DNA follows: TGTGCCAGCAGTTTCCCGGAGGGGGTTGCCTATGGCTACACCTTC.